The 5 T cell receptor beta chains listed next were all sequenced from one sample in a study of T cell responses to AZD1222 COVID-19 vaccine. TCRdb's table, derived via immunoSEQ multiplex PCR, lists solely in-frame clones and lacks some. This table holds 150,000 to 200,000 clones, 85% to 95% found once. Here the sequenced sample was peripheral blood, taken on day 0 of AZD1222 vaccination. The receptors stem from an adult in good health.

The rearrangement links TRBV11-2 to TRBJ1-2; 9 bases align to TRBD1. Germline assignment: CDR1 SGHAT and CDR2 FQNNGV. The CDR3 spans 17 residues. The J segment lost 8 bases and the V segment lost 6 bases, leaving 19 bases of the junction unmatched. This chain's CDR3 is CASRPVSDRGRRWGYTF. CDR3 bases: TGTGCCAGCAGGCCAGTGTCGGACAGGGGCCGACGTTGGGGCTACACCTTC.

CDR3 sequence: CASSLGFGGYTF. In nucleotides, the CDR3 is TGTGCCAGCAGTTTGGGATTTGGCGGCTACACCTTC. The chain couples TRBV28 to TRBJ1-2; no definite D call. The CDR3 extends over 12 amino acids. Per the germline V gene, CDR1 is MDHEN and CDR2 is SYDVKM. V lost 3 bases to trimming and J lost 8 bases, with 10 bases between them.

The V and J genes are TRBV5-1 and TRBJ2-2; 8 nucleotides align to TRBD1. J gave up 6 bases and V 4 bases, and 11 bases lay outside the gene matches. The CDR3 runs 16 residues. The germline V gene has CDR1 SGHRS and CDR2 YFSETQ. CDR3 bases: TGCGCCAGCAGCCCGGAGGCAGGGGGCATCGCCGGGGAGCTGTTTTTT. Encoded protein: CASSPEAGGIAGELFF.

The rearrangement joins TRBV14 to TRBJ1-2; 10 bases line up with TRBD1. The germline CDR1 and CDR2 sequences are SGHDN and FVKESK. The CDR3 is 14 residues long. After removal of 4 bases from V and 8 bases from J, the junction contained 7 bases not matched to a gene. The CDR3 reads CASSPRTGGFGYTF. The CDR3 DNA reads TGTGCCAGCAGCCCGCGGACAGGGGGATTCGGCTACACCTTC.

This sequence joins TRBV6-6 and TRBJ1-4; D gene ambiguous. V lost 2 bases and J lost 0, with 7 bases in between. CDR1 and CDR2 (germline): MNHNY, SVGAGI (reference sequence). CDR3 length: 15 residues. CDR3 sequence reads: CASSYGAATNEKLFF. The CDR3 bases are TGTGCCAGCAGTTACGGAGCGGCAACTAATGAAAAACTGTTTTTT.